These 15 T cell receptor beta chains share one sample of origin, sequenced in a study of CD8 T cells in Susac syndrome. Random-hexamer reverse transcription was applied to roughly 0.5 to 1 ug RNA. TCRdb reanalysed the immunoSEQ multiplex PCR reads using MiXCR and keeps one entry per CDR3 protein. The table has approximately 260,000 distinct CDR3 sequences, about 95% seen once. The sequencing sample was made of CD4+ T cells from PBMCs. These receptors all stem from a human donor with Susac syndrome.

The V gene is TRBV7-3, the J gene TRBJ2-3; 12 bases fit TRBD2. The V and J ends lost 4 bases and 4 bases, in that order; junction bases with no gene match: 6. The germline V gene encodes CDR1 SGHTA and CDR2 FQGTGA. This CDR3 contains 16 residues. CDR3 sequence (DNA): TGTGCCAGCAGCTCGCTAGCGGGAGGGCCGGCAGATACGCAGTATTTT. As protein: CASSSLAGGPADTQYF.

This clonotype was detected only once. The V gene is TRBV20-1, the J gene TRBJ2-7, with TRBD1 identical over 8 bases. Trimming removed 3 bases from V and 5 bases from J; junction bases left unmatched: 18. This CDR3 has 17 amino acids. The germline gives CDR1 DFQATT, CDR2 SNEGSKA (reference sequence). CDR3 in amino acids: CSASPLIMTGDGHEQYF. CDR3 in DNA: TGCAGTGCTAGTCCGCTAATTATGACAGGGGATGGGCACGAGCAGTACTTC.

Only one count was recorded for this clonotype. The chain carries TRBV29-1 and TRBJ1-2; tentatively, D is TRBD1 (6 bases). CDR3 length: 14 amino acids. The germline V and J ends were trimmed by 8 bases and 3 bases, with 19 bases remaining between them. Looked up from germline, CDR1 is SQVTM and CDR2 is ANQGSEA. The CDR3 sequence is CSLLQGSGDYGYTF. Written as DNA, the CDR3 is TGCAGCTTATTACAGGGTTCGGGAGACTATGGCTACACCTTC.

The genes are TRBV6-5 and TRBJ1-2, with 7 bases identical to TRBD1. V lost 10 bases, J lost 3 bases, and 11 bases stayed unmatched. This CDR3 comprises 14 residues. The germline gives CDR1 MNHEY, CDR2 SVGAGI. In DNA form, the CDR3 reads TGTGCCACCAACAGGATGGACAGGTACTATGGCTACACCTTC. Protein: CATNRMDRYYGYTF.

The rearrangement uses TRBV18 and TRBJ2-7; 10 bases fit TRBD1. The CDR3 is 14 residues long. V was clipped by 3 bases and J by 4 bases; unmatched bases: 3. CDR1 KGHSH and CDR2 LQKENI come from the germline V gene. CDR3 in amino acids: CASSPWTGGYEQYF. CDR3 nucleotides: TGTGCCAGCTCACCGTGGACAGGGGGATACGAGCAGTACTTC.

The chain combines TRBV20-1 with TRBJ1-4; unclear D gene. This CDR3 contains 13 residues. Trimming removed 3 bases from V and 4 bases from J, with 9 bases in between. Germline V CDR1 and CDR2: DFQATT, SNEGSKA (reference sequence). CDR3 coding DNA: TGCAGTGCTAGTTCTGTGATTAATGAAAAACTGTTTTTT. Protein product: CSASSVINEKLFF.

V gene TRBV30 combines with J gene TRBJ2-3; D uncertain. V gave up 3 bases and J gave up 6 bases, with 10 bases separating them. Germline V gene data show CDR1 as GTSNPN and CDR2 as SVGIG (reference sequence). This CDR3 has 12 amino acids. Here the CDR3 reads CAWRGSWDTQYF. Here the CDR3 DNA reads TGTGCCTGGAGGGGATCGTGGGATACGCAGTATTTT. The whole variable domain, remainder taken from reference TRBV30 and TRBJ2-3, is SQTIHQWPATLVQPVGSPLSLECTVEGTSNPNLYWYRQAAGRGLQLLFYSVGIGQISSEVPQNLSASRPQDRQFILSSKKLLLSDSGFYLCAWRGSWDTQYFGPGTRLTVL.

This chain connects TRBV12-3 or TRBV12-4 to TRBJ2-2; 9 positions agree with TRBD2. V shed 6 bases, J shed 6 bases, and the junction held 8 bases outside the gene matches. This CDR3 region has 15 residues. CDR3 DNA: TGTGCCAGCAGCCCCATGGTAGCGGGAGCCGGGGAGCTGTTTTTT. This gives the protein CASSPMVAGAGELFF.

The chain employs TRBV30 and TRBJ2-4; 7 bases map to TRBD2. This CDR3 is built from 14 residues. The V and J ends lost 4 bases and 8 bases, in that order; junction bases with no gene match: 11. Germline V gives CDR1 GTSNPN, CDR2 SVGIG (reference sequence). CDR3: CAWKKAGFRDIQYF. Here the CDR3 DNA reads TGTGCCTGGAAGAAAGCGGGATTCAGGGACATTCAGTACTTC.

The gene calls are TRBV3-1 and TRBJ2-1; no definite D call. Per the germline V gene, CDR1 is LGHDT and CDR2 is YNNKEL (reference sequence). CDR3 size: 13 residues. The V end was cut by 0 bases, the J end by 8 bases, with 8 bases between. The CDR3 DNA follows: TGTGCCAGCAGCCAAGATTCACCGGATGAGCAGTTCTTC. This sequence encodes CASSQDSPDEQFF.

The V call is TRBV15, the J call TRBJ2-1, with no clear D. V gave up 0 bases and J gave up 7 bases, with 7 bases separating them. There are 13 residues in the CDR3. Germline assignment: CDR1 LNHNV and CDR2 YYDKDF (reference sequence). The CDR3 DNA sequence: TGTGCCACCAGCAGAGATTTACAGAATGAGCAGTTCTTC. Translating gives CATSRDLQNEQFF.

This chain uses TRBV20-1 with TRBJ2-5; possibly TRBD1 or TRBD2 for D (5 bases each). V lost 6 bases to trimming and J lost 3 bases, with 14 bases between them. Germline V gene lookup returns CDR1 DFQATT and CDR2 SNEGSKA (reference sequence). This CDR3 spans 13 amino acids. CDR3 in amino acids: CSASSGGKETQYF. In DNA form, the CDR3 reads TGCAGTGCCAGTTCTGGGGGAAAAGAGACCCAGTACTTC.

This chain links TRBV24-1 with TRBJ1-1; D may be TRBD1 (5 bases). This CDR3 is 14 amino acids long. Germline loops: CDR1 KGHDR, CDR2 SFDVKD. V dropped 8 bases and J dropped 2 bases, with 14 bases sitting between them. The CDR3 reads CATMAQGPNTEAFF. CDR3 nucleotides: TGTGCCACCATGGCTCAGGGTCCCAACACTGAAGCTTTCTTT.

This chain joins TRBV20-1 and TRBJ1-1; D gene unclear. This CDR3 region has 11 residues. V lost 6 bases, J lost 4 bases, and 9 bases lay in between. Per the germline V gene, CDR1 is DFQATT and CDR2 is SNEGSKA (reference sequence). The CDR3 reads CSARWSTEAFF. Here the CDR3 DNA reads TGCAGTGCCCGATGGAGCACTGAAGCTTTCTTT.

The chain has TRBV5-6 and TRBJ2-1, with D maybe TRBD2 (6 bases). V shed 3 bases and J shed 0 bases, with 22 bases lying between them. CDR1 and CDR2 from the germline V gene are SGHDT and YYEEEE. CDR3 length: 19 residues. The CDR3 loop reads CASSSGPVSGGSSYNEQFF. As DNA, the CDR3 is TGTGCCAGCAGCTCTGGGCCAGTAAGTGGGGGGAGCTCCTACAATGAGCAGTTCTTC. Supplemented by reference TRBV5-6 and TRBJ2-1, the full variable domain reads DAGVTQSPTHLIKTRGQQVTLRCSPKSGHDTVSWYQQALGQGPQFIFQYYEEEERQRGNFPDRFSGHQFPNYSSELNVNALLLGDSALYLCASSSGPVSGGSSYNEQFFGPGTRLTVL.